Detailed here is one T cell receptor beta chain. Germline V gives CDR1 MNHEY, CDR2 SVGAGI. The CDR3 covers 15 residues. Trimming pared 8 bases from V and 1 base from J, leaving 17 bases between. This sample is part of a study of blood T cell repertoires in COVID-19. At the level of the study: T cells, B-cell-depleted T cells, or PBMCs provided the cDNA or gDNA that served as material.

The table came from immunoSEQ multiplex PCR; TCRdb's copy has only in-frame clones and leaves some out. The sample holds more than 250,000 clones; around 89% are singletons and the top ten take around 6.6%. The sample consisted of peripheral blood. The chain employs TRBV6-5 and TRBJ1-1, with D perhaps matching TRBD1 (5 bases). The receptor was derived from a man aged 18 to 30 who had recovered from COVID-19. The CDR3 DNA follows: TGTGCCAGCCGAACTCCGGGGGTTGGGAACACTGAAGCTTTCTTT. Translating it yields CASRTPGVGNTEAFF.